The clone carrying this T cell receptor (beta chain) occurred many times. The data were taken from a study of Graves' ophthalmopathy and Graves' hyperthyroidism. Trimming removed 3 bases from V and 1 base from J, with 9 bases in between. This CDR3 region has 13 residues. The V gene's germline CDR1 is DFQATT and CDR2 SNEGSKA (reference sequence). Amplified material comprised TCR beta CDR3 regions derived from RNA transcripts. RT-PCR in the first round used HTBI primers; a second-round multiplex PCR followed. TCRdb processed the multiplex PCR reads anew with MiXCR; each CDR3 protein has one entry. The table has 500,000 to 700,000 distinct CDR3 sequences, 35% to 45% seen once.

The gene calls are TRBV20-1 and TRBJ2-5, with D perhaps given as TRBD1 or TRBD2 (5 bases each). Sequencing was done on a sample of peripheral blood or thyroid tissue (not recorded which). The receptor comes from an adult man with Graves' hyperthyroidism. This chain's CDR3 is CSASWDPQETQYF. The CDR3 DNA reads as TGCAGTGCTAGTTGGGACCCCCAAGAGACCCAGTACTTC.